Listed here are 32 T cell receptor beta chains from one sample, sequenced in a study of neurological immune-mediated disorders. TCRdb independently ran MiXCR on the 5' RACE reads; one entry per CDR3 protein. The sample consists of fewer than 35,000 distinct CDR3 sequences, roughly 4.4% of them appearing once. The specimen sequenced was PBMCs. The receptors shown here come from a man aged 18-30 years in good health.

This clonotype was counted ten times or more. The chain recombines TRBV5-1 with TRBJ2-3; 9 bases match TRBD1. CDR3 length: 17 amino acids. V lost 0 bases to trimming and J lost 4 bases; unmatched junction nucleotides: 9. Germline values: CDR1 SGHRS, CDR2 YFSETQ. CDR3 coding DNA: TGCGCCAGCAGCTTGGACCTTCCGGGACAGGGTGCAGATACGCAGTATTTT. Its protein product is CASSLDLPGQGADTQYF. Full variable domain (outside the CDR3, taken from reference TRBV5-1 and TRBJ2-3): KAGVTQTPRYLIKTRGQQVTLSCSPISGHRSVSWYQQTPGQGLQFLFEYFSETQRNKGNFPGRFSGRQFSNSRSEMNVSTLELGDSALYLCASSLDLPGQGADTQYFGPGTRLTVL.

This clonotype was detected ten times or more. The chain links TRBV5-6 to TRBJ1-2, with D hard to call. CDR3 size: 16 residues. Trimming shortened V by 2 bases and J by 0 bases, and 14 bases separated the two germline ends. Germline assignment: CDR1 SGHDT and CDR2 YYEEEE. The CDR3 DNA follows: TGTGCCAGCAGCTTCGGGGTCCAAGTAACTAACTATGGCTACACCTTC. This codes for CASSFGVQVTNYGYTF.

This clonotype showed up many times. V usage is TRBV4-1 and J usage is TRBJ2-5, with 7 bases fitting TRBD2. The CDR3 is made up of 15 amino acids. V trimming: 1 base; J trimming: 4 bases; junction bases outside the gene matches: 6. CDR1 and CDR2 from the germline V gene are MGHRA and YSYEKL. The CDR3 region has the DNA TGCGCCAGCAGCCAAGTCTTCGCGGGGGTAGAGACCCAGTACTTC. Its translation is CASSQVFAGVETQYF.

There are many counts of this clonotype. V gene TRBV6-5 combines with J gene TRBJ1-2, with D possibly matching TRBD1 (5 bases). Trimming cost V 5 bases and J 6 bases, with 10 bases left between them. From germline, CDR1 is MNHEY and CDR2 SVGAGI. There are 12 residues in the CDR3. CDR3: CASSGGFDGYTF. The CDR3 DNA sequence: TGTGCCAGCAGTGGGGGATTTGATGGCTACACCTTC.

In this sample, this clonotype turned up many times. The V gene is TRBV5-6, the J gene TRBJ1-1, with 7 bases identical to TRBD1. J gave up 5 bases and V 5 bases, and 6 bases lay outside the gene matches. CDR3 length equals 13 residues. Germline V gene sequence: CDR1 SGHDT, CDR2 YYEEEE. DNA of the CDR3: TGTGCCAGCAGGTTAGGGGGCCGGACTGAAGCTTTCTTT. This encodes CASRLGGRTEAFF.

This clonotype has at least ten counts. V is TRBV5-1 and J is TRBJ2-5, with D possibly TRBD1 on 5 matching bases. V was trimmed by 3 bases and J by 2 bases, leaving 5 bases between them. The CDR3 extends over 12 amino acids. Germline V gene lookup returns CDR1 SGHRS and CDR2 YFSETQ. This chain's CDR3 is CASSWTQETQYF. As DNA, the CDR3 is TGCGCCAGCAGCTGGACACAAGAGACCCAGTACTTC.

J is TRBJ1-6 and V is TRBV20-1, with a tentative D call TRBD1 (6 bases). With 6 bases removed from V and 4 bases from J, the gap between germline ends came to 16 bases. Germline-derived CDR1 and CDR2 are DFQATT and SNEGSKA (reference sequence). This CDR3 has 15 amino acids. The CDR3 bases are TGCAGTGCCGACCGGACAGACCGATATAATTCACCCCTCCACTTT. It codes for CSADRTDRYNSPLHF.

This clonotype was picked up a small number of times. The J gene is TRBJ2-3, the V gene TRBV7-8; TRBD2 matches at 12 bases. This CDR3 spans 17 amino acids. Germline loops: CDR1 SGHVS, CDR2 FQNEAQ. The V and J ends lost 1 base and 6 bases, in that order; junction bases with no gene match: 8. The CDR3 spells CASSLVATSGGRDTQYF. CDR3 DNA: TGTGCCAGCAGCTTAGTCGCGACTAGCGGGGGCCGGGATACGCAGTATTTT.

This clonotype was found many times. The chain joins TRBV27 to TRBJ1-6; D is undetermined. Germline V CDR1 and CDR2: MNHEY, SMNVEV (reference sequence). The CDR3 extends over 14 amino acids. Between the trimmed V and J ends, which lost 7 bases and 4 bases, there was a span of 11 bases. CDR3 loop: CASKVQSYNSPLHF. The CDR3 nucleotides read TGTGCCAGCAAAGTACAGAGTTATAATTCACCCCTCCACTTT.

This clonotype occurred many times. The chain carries TRBV10-3 and TRBJ2-7, with a tentative D call TRBD1 (6 bases). Per germline, CDR1 ENHRY and CDR2 SYGVKD. The CDR3 loop spans 15 amino acids. V was pared by 7 bases and J by 1 base, with 17 bases between. The CDR3 DNA reads as TGTGCCATCAATTCAGGACAGTTCCTATCCTACGAGCAGTACTTC. Translated: CAINSGQFLSYEQYF.

This clonotype was detected many times. This chain connects TRBV20-1 to TRBJ1-5, with a weak D call TRBD1 (6 bases). Per the germline V gene, CDR1 is DFQATT and CDR2 is SNEGSKA (reference sequence). This CDR3 spans 15 amino acids. Trimming stripped 3 bases from V and 6 bases from J, with 18 bases between. The CDR3 here is CSASRGLGIGQPQHF. The CDR3, as DNA: TGCAGTGCTAGTAGGGGGTTGGGTATCGGTCAGCCCCAGCATTTT.

This clonotype was counted ten times or more. The chain uses TRBV5-1 and TRBJ2-7; D gene unclear. The germline gives CDR1 SGHRS, CDR2 YFSETQ. The CDR3 loop spans 11 amino acids. Trimming stripped 0 bases from V and 4 bases from J, with 2 bases between. CDR3 sequence (DNA): TGCGCCAGCAGCTTGGAATACGAGCAGTACTTC. Its protein product is CASSLEYEQYF.

This clonotype was detected ten times or more. J is TRBJ2-2 and V is TRBV6-6; TRBD1 aligns across 9 bases. Germline CDR1 and CDR2: MNHNY and SVGAGI (reference sequence). This CDR3 region has 17 residues. V lost 5 bases, J lost 3 bases, and 10 bases stayed unmatched. CDR3 amino acids: CASSKSTGGAYTGELFF. In DNA form, the CDR3 reads TGTGCCAGCAGTAAAAGCACAGGGGGCGCCTACACCGGGGAGCTGTTTTTT.

This clonotype was seen at least ten times. The genes are TRBV29-1 and TRBJ1-4, with D possibly matching TRBD1 (5 bases). The CDR3 is made up of 14 amino acids. Germline CDR1 reads SQVTM; CDR2 reads ANQGSEA. Trimming pared 7 bases from V and 8 bases from J, leaving 20 bases between. CDR3 residues: CSAGNGQGSEKLFF. Written as DNA, the CDR3 is TGCAGCGCAGGGAACGGCCAGGGCAGCGAAAAACTGTTTTTT. The variable domain in full, with the rest retrieved from reference TRBV29-1 and TRBJ1-4, is SAVISQKPSRDICQRGTSLTIQCQVDSQVTMMFWYRQQPGQSLTLIATANQGSEATYESGFVIDKFPISRPNLTFSTLTVSNMSPEDSSIYLCSAGNGQGSEKLFFGSGTQLSVL.

Many counts were recorded for this clonotype. The rearrangement uses TRBV6-2 or TRBV6-3 and TRBJ2-6; D gene unclear. The CDR3 runs to 13 residues. Between the trimmed V and J ends, which lost 6 bases and 2 bases, there was a span of 5 bases. Per the germline V gene, CDR1 is MNHEY and CDR2 is SVGEGT. CDR3 bases: TGTGCCAGCAGCGATCCTGGGGCCAACGTCCTGACTTTC. It is translated as CASSDPGANVLTF.

This clonotype was seen repeatedly, ten times or more. The chain uses TRBV3-1 and TRBJ1-6; D remains unclear. The V and J ends lost 1 base and 8 bases respectively, with 9 bases between them. Per germline, CDR1 LGHDT and CDR2 YNNKEL (reference sequence). The CDR3 has 14 amino acids. The CDR3 reads CASSQVRMDSPLHF. DNA for the CDR3: TGTGCCAGCAGCCAAGTCAGGATGGATTCACCCCTCCACTTT.

This clonotype has a count of ten or more. The CDR3 is CSARDEPSGELFF. The CDR3 DNA is TGCAGTGCTAGAGATGAGCCTTCCGGGGAGCTGTTTTTT. The rearrangement uses TRBV20-1 and TRBJ2-2; D is ambiguous. The V gene lost 0 bases and the J gene lost 6 bases, with 8 bases spanning the gap. Germline lookup yields CDR1 DFQATT and CDR2 SNEGSKA (reference sequence). This CDR3 has 13 residues.

CDR3 nucleotides: TGTGCCAGCAGCTTACTTGGCGAGTTGGGCGGGGAGCTGTTTTTT. Amino acids: CASSLLGELGGELFF. The V call is TRBV11-3, the J call TRBJ2-2; D unresolved. The germline V gene has CDR1 SGHNT and CDR2 YENEEA. The CDR3 totals 15 residues. The ends were cut back, 2 bases at V and 7 bases at J, with 14 bases in the middle.

This clonotype was recorded many times. The genes are TRBV5-1 and TRBJ2-5; D ambiguous. Germline CDR1 SGHRS, CDR2 YFSETQ. V shed 0 bases and J shed 2 bases, with 11 bases lying between them. This CDR3 has 15 amino acids. The CDR3 loop is CASSLAPGIQETQYF. CDR3 sequence (DNA): TGCGCCAGCAGCTTGGCCCCTGGAATACAAGAGACCCAGTACTTC.

This clonotype was counted at least ten times. V is TRBV27 and J is TRBJ2-3; 7 bases are shared with TRBD1. The germline gives CDR1 MNHEY, CDR2 SMNVEV (reference sequence). V shed 6 bases and J 3 bases; nucleotides not matched to a gene: 3. The CDR3 has 13 amino acids. CDR3 amino acids: CASRTGRTDTQYF. The CDR3, as DNA: TGTGCCAGCAGGACAGGGAGAACAGATACGCAGTATTTT.

In its sample, this clonotype was seen many times. The chain combines TRBV20-1 with TRBJ2-5, with D tentatively TRBD2 (6 bases). V lost 0 bases and J 2 bases, leaving 13 bases between the germline ends. The CDR3 sequence is 15 residues long. The germline V gene has CDR1 DFQATT and CDR2 SNEGSKA (reference sequence). The CDR3 reads CSARDPGREQETQYF. In DNA, the CDR3 is TGCAGTGCTAGAGACCCCGGGCGGGAACAAGAGACCCAGTACTTC.

This clonotype was recorded many times. The rearrangement links TRBV12-3 or TRBV12-4 to TRBJ1-3; D gene ambiguous. Trimming left V 2 bases short and J 0 bases short, with 5 bases between. The CDR3 loop spans 14 amino acids. The CDR3 bases are TGTGCCAGCAGTTTACAGAGCTCTGGAAACACCATATATTTT. As protein: CASSLQSSGNTIYF.

This clonotype was recorded many times. The chain uses TRBV20-1 and TRBJ2-5; D not certain. CDR1 and CDR2 (germline): DFQATT, SNEGSKA (reference sequence). This CDR3 spans 14 amino acids. The V and J ends lost 0 bases and 4 bases respectively, with 12 bases between them. CDR3 sequence reads: CSARDSLLTETQYF. The CDR3 DNA follows: TGCAGTGCTAGAGATTCCCTCTTGACAGAGACCCAGTACTTC.

This clonotype was detected ten times or more. The chain combines TRBV19 with TRBJ1-2, with D uncertain. The CDR3 consists of 13 residues. Germline lookup yields CDR1 LNHDA and CDR2 SQIVND (reference sequence). V was shortened by 3 bases and J by 4 bases, with 9 bases between the two germline ends. The CDR3 region is CASSIRELYGYTF. The CDR3, as DNA: TGTGCCAGTAGTATTCGGGAGCTCTATGGCTACACCTTC.

This clonotype was observed at least ten times. The V call is TRBV28, the J call TRBJ2-1; unclear D gene. The CDR3 has 13 residues. The germline gives CDR1 MDHEN, CDR2 SYDVKM. The V end lost 6 bases, the J end lost 4 bases, and 10 bases lay between the germline ends. For the CDR3, the DNA is TGTGCCAGCAGGGGATTTGGGTACAATGAGCAGTTCTTC. Its protein is CASRGFGYNEQFF.

In this sample, this clonotype turned up many times. The chain carries TRBV10-3 and TRBJ1-5; TRBD1 is a possible D gene (5 bases). V was shortened by 7 bases and J by 9 bases, with 19 bases between the two germline ends. The CDR3 covers 14 residues. Looked up from germline, CDR1 is ENHRY and CDR2 is SYGVKD. In nucleotides, the CDR3 is TGTGCCATCAAAGGAGGCAGGGCGAACTCGCCCCAGCATTTT. This gives the protein CAIKGGRANSPQHF.

This clonotype occurred a few times. This chain links TRBV12-3 or TRBV12-4 with TRBJ1-2, with D unclear. CDR3 length: 13 amino acids. Trimming cost V 3 bases and J 2 bases, with 7 bases left between them. CDR3 DNA sequence: TGTGCCAGCAGTTTCGCAGAGAACTATGGCTACACCTTC. Translated: CASSFAENYGYTF.

In its sample, this clonotype was seen many times. In nucleotides, the CDR3 is TGTGCCAGCAGCCCGGACAGGGCGCAGCCCCAGCATTTT. Its protein product is CASSPDRAQPQHF. This chain uses TRBV11-2 with TRBJ1-5; 8 bases are shared with TRBD1. The CDR3 length is 13 residues. The germline gives CDR1 SGHAT, CDR2 FQNNGV. V lost 5 bases and J lost 7; bases outside the gene matches: 4.

This clonotype was recorded at least ten times. The V call is TRBV5-1, the J call TRBJ1-5; D is uncertain. Germline CDR1 and CDR2: SGHRS and YFSETQ. The length of the CDR3 is 15 residues. Trimming took off 1 base at V and 4 bases at J, with 12 bases between the two ends. As DNA, the CDR3 is TGCGCCAGCAGCTTGTCCCCCTCGGGAAATCAGCCCCAGCATTTT. Translating gives CASSLSPSGNQPQHF.

This clonotype was detected ten times or more. The chain uses TRBV20-1 and TRBJ1-1; 11 nucleotides match TRBD1. CDR1 and CDR2 from the germline V gene are DFQATT and SNEGSKA (reference sequence). With 3 bases clipped from V and 8 bases from J, the junction kept 2 bases outside the gene matches. There are 12 residues in the CDR3. In DNA form, the CDR3 reads TGCAGTGCTAGTGGACAGGGGGCAGAAGCTTTCTTT. This gives the protein CSASGQGAEAFF.

This clonotype was seen many times. The chain joins TRBV20-1 to TRBJ1-2; the match to TRBD1 covers 8 bases. Germline loops: CDR1 DFQATT, CDR2 SNEGSKA (reference sequence). The CDR3 totals 13 residues. V trimming: 7 bases; J trimming: 1 base; junction bases outside the gene matches: 5. The CDR3 protein is CSVPDRVNYGYTF. DNA for the CDR3: TGCAGTGTCCCGGACAGGGTTAACTATGGCTACACCTTC.

This clonotype was detected many times. The chain joins TRBV12-3 or TRBV12-4 to TRBJ1-1, with D possibly matching TRBD1 (5 bases). This CDR3 is 14 amino acids long. V shed 5 bases and J shed 2 bases, with 12 bases lying between them. The CDR3 DNA is TGTGCCAGCAGTCTACAGGTTTCAAACACTGAAGCTTTCTTT. Residues: CASSLQVSNTEAFF.